These 5 T cell receptor beta chains share one sample of origin, sequenced in a study of T cells in narcolepsy. Assay used: immunoSEQ multiplex PCR; TCRdb lists only in-frame clones, some missing. The data hold 12,000 or so clones, with just under 95% observed a single time. Sequenced material: CD45RA- memory CD4+ T cells from PBMCs. Receptors were obtained from a human donor with narcolepsy.

J is TRBJ1-6 and V is TRBV6-5; D may be TRBD1 (6 bases). The CDR3 has 15 amino acids. Germline loops: CDR1 MNHEY, CDR2 SVGAGI. Trimming cost V 0 bases and J 10 bases, with 13 bases left between them. CDR3 loop: CASSYSNRGRSPLHF. CDR3 nucleotide sequence: TGTGCCAGCAGTTACTCGAATAGGGGGAGGTCACCCCTCCACTTT.

The chain joins TRBV9 to TRBJ1-1; D remains unclear. The CDR3 has 15 amino acids. Germline CDR1 is SGDLS and CDR2 is YYNGEE. V was clipped by 1 base and J by 1 base, with 11 bases between them. The CDR3 reads CASSVSVAPNTEAFF. Here the CDR3 DNA reads TGTGCCAGCAGCGTATCTGTGGCCCCGAACACTGAAGCTTTCTTT.

The chain is built from TRBV7-9 and TRBJ1-6; no definite D call. V was shortened by 0 bases and J by 8 bases, with 8 bases between the two germline ends. There are 14 residues in the CDR3. Germline CDR1 SEHNR, CDR2 FQNEAQ (reference sequence). CDR3 sequence: CASSLAWPDSPLHF. The DNA for the CDR3 is TGTGCCAGCAGCTTAGCATGGCCTGATTCACCCCTCCACTTT.

This rearrangement joins TRBV28 to TRBJ1-2, with D uncertain. The CDR3 contains 13 residues. Germline values: CDR1 MDHEN, CDR2 SYDVKM. V was cut by 2 bases and J by 2 bases, with 6 bases left in between. CDR3 nucleotide sequence: TGTGCCAGCAGTTTAGACGGGAACTATGGCTACACCTTC. Translating gives CASSLDGNYGYTF.

V and J are TRBV14 and TRBJ1-1; 9 bases agree with TRBD1. CDR1 and CDR2 from the germline V gene are SGHDN and FVKESK. This CDR3 is 16 amino acids long. Trimming at V came to 1 base and at J to 3 bases, leaving 6 bases not matched to a gene. The CDR3 here is CASSQAGQGMHTEAFF. The CDR3 DNA is TGTGCCAGCAGCCAAGCTGGACAGGGGATGCACACTGAAGCTTTCTTT.